This TCR beta chain was recorded in a study of technical replicates of blood from several donors. Method: immunoSEQ multiplex PCR; TCRdb's copy keeps in-frame clones and lacks some. This table has more than 80,000 clones, 96% appearing once. Sequenced material: T cells isolated from PBMCs. This TCR came from a human donor in good health.

CDR3 sequence: CASSLSAGEGNEQFF. The DNA for the CDR3 is TGTGCCAGCAGCTTATCAGCGGGAGAAGGGAATGAGCAGTTCTTC. This sequence joins TRBV7-9 and TRBJ2-1; TRBD2 agrees at 8 bases. There are 15 residues in the CDR3. The germline gives CDR1 SEHNR, CDR2 FQNEAQ (reference sequence). The junction had 7 bases not matched to a gene; V was cut back by 2 bases and J by 7 bases. Drawing the rest from reference TRBV7-9 and TRBJ2-1, the complete variable domain is DTGVSQNPRHKITKRGQNVTFRCDPISEHNRLYWYRQTLGQGPEFLTYFQNEAQLEKSRLLSDRFSAERPKGSFSTLEIQRTEQGDSAMYLCASSLSAGEGNEQFFGPGTRLTVL.